This T cell receptor (beta chain) was sequenced during a study of T cell responses to AZD1222 COVID-19 vaccine. Overall study context: Second-dose recipients at about 4 or about 12 weeks were treated as one pooled group. General study points: Seropositive AZD1222 recipients at baseline numbered only five or six. When two AZD1222 doses had been given, Spike-specific TCR breadth and depth rose. A mostly white British donor set with more females was recruited, and clonal diversity was possibly underestimated.

TCRdb's copy holds only in-frame clones and misses some; the assay was immunoSEQ multiplex PCR. The data show around 92,000 clones, approximately 91% seen once. Looked up from germline, CDR1 is KGHSY and CDR2 is FQNENV. This CDR3 is built from 16 residues. Trimming removed 1 base at V and 7 bases at J, with 19 bases between. Worth noting for this clone: The antigen is undetermined.

The sequenced sample was peripheral blood, obtained on day 0 of AZD1222 vaccination. The sequence was obtained from an adult in good health. The chain links TRBV16 to TRBJ1-2; TRBD1 is a possible D gene (5 bases). CDR3 region: CASSQLGSRGFVGYTF. The CDR3 region has the DNA TGTGCCAGCAGCCAATTGGGCTCCCGGGGGTTCGTTGGCTACACCTTC. The complete variable domain, with remaining parts taken from reference TRBV16 and TRBJ1-2, reads GEEVAQTPKHLVRGEGQKAKLYCAPIKGHSYVFWYQQVLKNEFKFLISFQNENVFDETGMPKERFSAKCLPNSPCSLEIQATKLEDSAVYFCASSQLGSRGFVGYTFGSGTRLTVV.